This T cell receptor (beta chain) was retrieved from a study of T cell responses to AZD1222 COVID-19 vaccine (dated by TCRdb to about 2021). Regarding the study in general: TCR sequencing covered 233 trial participants: 200 to 220 given two doses of AZD1222 and around 26 given two doses of MenACWY control vaccine. Enrollment into the trials was organized by age into subgroups of 18-55, 56-69 and 70-plus years, and those subgroups contained approximately 150, 30 and 60 TCR-sequenced participants, respectively. Results and caveats for the whole study, not just this receptor: In the small 56-69-year group, the increase in depth fell short of significance, most likely because of low power. After two AZD1222 doses, both the breadth and the depth of spike-specific TCRs were significantly higher than at day 0 and than in MenACWY recipients. Participants were mostly white British, with more females than males. The authors suggested clonal diversity may have been underestimated. No day 14 peak-response samples were available, so repertoires were characterized only after the peak T cell response. Conclusions about previously exposed vaccinees are limited, since just a handful of AZD1222 recipients were seropositive for SARS-CoV-2 at baseline. Nearly half of unique spike-specific TCRs reportedly recognized epitopes outside regions mutated in the B.1.351 and B.1.1.7 variants. CD4 TCRs associated with the vaccine covered the entire spike protein, and the dominant responses were in regions 160-218 and 743-854.

Comment on this clone: The clone's antigen remains unknown. The input lacks base qualities; no much larger clone sits a single base away.

The CDR3 regions of human TCRbeta chains were analyzed by immunosequencing. Regarding the original processing steps: TCRs in the repertoires were matched against a reference library of SARS-CoV-2-specific TCRs that had been generated with the MIRA antigen-specificity platform. Breadth meant the fraction of unique TCRs that were SARS-CoV-2-associated, whereas depth meant the fraction of total T cells that were SARS-CoV-2-associated. Using the MIRA data, each spike-specific TCR was mapped to the spike region that the TCR reacts to and placed in a CD4 or CD8 class. Log10-transformed breadth and depth values were compared by one-way ANOVA with Sidak's multiple comparisons tests. The source is immuneACCESS, and TCRdb retained only in-frame sequences with V and J called. Part of the clones is not carried over; for the studies checked, unresolved V genes explain less than half of this, and the remainder is unexplained. V and J calls and clone size come straight from that table; D and trimming were deduced from the DNA. Across this sample there are 100,000 to 120,000 clones, with 94% seen only once. The top ten constitute 2.9% of the sample.

According to the study, the label for this sample's time point signals: about 28 days (+/-7) after the second vaccine dose. AZD1222 recipients whose second dose came at about 4 weeks and those whose second dose came at about 12 weeks were combined into one group, since spike-specific TCR depth and breadth did not differ between the two schedules. The vaccinee samples were drawn from two UK trials, COV001 and COV002, one of which was a single-blind randomized controlled phase 2/3 trial testing AZD1222 (ChAdOx1 nCoV-19) in healthy adults. Trial participant PBMC samples were collected at day 0 and day 28 after the second dose for TCRbeta chain sequencing. Deletion took 6 bases off V and 1 base off J, with a span of 12 bases between the germline ends. Reading from cysteine to phenylalanine, the CDR3 counts 14 amino acids. This entry keeps only the CDR3 DNA: 42 bases, framed from base 1. CDR1 and CDR2 are drawn from the germline V gene: SQVTM, ANQGSEA.

This sample comprised peripheral blood, obtained 28 days after the second AZD1222 dose. The source of this sequence is an adult who received the AZD1222 COVID-19 vaccine. The chain uses TRBV29-1 and TRBJ2-2, and TRBD1 may be the D gene, going by 6 matching bases. The CDR3 protein: CSVIGQRNTGELFF. The DNA sequence follows: TGCAGCGTAATAGGACAGAGGAACACCGGGGAGCTGTTTTTT.